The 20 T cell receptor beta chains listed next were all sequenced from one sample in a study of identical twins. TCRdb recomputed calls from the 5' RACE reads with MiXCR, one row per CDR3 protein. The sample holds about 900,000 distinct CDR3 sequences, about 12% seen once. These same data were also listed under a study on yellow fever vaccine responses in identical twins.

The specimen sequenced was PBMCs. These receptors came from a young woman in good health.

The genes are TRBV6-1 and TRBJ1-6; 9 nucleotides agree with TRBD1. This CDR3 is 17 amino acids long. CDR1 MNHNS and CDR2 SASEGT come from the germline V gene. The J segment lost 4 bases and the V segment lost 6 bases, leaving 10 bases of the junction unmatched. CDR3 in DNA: TGTGCCAGCAGCGGACAGGGGCGCGGGTTTTATAATTCACCCCTCCACTTT. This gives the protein CASSGQGRGFYNSPLHF.

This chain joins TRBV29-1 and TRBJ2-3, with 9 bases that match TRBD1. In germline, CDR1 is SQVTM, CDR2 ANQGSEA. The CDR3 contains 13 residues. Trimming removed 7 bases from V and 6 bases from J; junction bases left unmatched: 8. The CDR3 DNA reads TGCAGCGCCCCCGGGACAGGGTTTGATACGCAGTATTTT. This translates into CSAPGTGFDTQYF.

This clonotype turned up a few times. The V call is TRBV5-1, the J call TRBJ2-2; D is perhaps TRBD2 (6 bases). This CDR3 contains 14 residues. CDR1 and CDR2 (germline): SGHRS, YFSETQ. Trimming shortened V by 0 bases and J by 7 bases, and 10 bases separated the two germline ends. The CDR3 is CASSLDGEVGELFF. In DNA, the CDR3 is TGCGCCAGCAGCTTGGACGGGGAGGTCGGGGAGCTGTTTTTT.

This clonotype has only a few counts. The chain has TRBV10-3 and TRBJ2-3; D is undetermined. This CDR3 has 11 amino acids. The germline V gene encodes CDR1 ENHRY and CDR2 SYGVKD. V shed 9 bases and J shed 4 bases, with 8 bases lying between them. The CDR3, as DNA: TGTGCCATTGCAAACGCAGATACGCAGTATTTT. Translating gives CAIANADTQYF.

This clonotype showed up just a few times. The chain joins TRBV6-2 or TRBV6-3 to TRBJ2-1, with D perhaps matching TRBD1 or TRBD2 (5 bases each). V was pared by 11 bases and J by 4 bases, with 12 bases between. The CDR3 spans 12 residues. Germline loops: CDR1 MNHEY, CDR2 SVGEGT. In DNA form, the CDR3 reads TGTGCCGTAACTAGGGGTTACAATGAGCAGTTCTTC. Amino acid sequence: CAVTRGYNEQFF.

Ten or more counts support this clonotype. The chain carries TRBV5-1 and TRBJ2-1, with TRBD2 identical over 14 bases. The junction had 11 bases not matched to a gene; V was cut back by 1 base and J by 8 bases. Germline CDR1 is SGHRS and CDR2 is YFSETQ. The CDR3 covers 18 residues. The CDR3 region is CASSLSLLTSGRGDEQFF. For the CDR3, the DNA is TGCGCCAGCAGCTTGTCCCTTTTGACTAGCGGGAGGGGCGATGAGCAGTTCTTC.

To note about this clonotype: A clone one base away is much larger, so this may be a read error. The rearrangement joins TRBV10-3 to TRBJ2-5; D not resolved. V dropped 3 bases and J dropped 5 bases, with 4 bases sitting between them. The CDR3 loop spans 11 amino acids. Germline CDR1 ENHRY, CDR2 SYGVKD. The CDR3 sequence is CAISDGETQYF. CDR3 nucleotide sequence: TGTGCCATCAGTGACGGGGAGACCCAGTACTTC.

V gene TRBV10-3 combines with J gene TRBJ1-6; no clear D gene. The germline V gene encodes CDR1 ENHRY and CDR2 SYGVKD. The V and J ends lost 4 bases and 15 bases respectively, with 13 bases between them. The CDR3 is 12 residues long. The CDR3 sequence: CAISAQDLHLHF. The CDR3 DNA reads TGTGCCATCAGTGCGCAGGACCTACACCTCCACTTT.

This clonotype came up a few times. The CDR3 loop is CASSETDRNMNTEAFF. CDR3 nucleotides: TGTGCCAGCAGCGAAACAGACAGGAACATGAACACTGAAGCTTTCTTT. The chain links TRBV28 to TRBJ1-1; the D gene is possibly TRBD1 (6 bases). This CDR3 has 16 residues. With 6 bases removed from V and 0 bases from J, the gap between germline ends came to 17 bases. From germline, CDR1 is MDHEN and CDR2 SYDVKM. Using reference TRBV28 and TRBJ1-1 for the parts outside the CDR3, the full variable domain is DVKVTQSSRYLVKRTGEKVFLECVQDMDHENMFWYRQDPGLGLRLIYFSYDVKMKEKGDIPEGYSVSREKKERFSLILESASTNQTSMYLCASSETDRNMNTEAFFGQGTRLTVV.

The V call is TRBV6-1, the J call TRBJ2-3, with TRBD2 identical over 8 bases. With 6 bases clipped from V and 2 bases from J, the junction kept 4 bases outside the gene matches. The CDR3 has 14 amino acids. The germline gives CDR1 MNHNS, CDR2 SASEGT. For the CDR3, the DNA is TGTGCCAGCAGCACTAGCGGTTACACAGATACGCAGTATTTT. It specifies CASSTSGYTDTQYF.

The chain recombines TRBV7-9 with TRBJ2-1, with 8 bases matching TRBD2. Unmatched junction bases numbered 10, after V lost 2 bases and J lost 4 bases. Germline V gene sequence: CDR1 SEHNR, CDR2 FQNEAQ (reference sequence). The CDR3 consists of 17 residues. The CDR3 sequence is CASSLSRTSGNYNEQFF. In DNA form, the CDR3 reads TGTGCCAGCAGCTTATCTAGAACTAGCGGAAATTACAATGAGCAGTTCTTC.

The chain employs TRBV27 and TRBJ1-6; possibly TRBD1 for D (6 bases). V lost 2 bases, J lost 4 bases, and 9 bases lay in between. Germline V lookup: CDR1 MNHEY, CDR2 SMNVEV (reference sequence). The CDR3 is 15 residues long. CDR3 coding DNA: TGTGCCAGCAGTTTAAGGGGGATTTATAATTCACCCCTCCACTTT. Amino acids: CASSLRGIYNSPLHF.

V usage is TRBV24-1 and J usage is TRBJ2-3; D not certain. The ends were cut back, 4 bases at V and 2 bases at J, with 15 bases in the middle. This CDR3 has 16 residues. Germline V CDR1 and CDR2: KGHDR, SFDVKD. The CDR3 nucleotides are TGTGCCACCAGTGAAGCCACCGGGTATCTCACAGATACGCAGTATTTT. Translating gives CATSEATGYLTDTQYF.

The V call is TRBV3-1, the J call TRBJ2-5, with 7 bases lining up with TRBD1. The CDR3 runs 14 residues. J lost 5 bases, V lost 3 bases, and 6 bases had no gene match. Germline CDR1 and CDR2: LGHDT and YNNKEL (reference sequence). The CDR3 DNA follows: TGTGCCAGCAGCCAGGGGACAGTCGGGGAGACCCAGTACTTC. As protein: CASSQGTVGETQYF.

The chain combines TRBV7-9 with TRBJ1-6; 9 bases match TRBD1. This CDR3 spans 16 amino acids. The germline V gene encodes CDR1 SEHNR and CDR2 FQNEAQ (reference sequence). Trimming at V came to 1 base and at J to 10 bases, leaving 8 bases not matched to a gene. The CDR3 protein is CASSLGTGVFQSPLHF. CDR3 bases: TGTGCCAGCAGCTTAGGGACAGGGGTTTTTCAATCACCCCTCCACTTT.

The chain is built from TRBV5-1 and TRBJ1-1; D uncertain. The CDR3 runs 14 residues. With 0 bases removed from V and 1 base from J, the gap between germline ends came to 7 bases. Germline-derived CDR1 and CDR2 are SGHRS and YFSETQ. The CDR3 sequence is CASSLDTRNTEAFF. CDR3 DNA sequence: TGCGCCAGCAGCTTGGACACTAGGAACACTGAAGCTTTCTTT.

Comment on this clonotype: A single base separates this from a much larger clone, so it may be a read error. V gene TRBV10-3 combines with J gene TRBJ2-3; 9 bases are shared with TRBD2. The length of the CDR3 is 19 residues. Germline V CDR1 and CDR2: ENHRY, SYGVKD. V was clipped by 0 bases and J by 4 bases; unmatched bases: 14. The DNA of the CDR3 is TGTGCCATCAGTGAGTCGGTAGCGGGGGTCCCCGCCAGTCCAGATACGCAGTATTTT. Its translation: CAISESVAGVPASPDTQYF.

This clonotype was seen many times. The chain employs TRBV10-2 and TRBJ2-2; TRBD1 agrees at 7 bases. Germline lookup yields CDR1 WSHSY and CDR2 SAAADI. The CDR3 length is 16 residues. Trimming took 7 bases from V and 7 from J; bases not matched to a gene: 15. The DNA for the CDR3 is TGCGCCAGCACGGACCGGGACAGAAAATATGGCGGGGAGCTGTTTTTT. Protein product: CASTDRDRKYGGELFF.

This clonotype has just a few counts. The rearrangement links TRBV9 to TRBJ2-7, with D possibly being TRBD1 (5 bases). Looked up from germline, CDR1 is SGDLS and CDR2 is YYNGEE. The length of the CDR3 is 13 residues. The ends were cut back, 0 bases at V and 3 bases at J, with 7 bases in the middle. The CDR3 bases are TGTGCCAGCAGCGTAGGGGGCCTCTACGAGCAGTACTTC. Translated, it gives CASSVGGLYEQYF.

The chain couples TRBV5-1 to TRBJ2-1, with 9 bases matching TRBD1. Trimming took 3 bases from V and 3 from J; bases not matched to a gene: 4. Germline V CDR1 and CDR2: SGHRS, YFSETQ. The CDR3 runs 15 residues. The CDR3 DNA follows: TGCGCCAGCAGCTGGACAGGGGAGGGCTACAATGAGCAGTTCTTC. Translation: CASSWTGEGYNEQFF.